This TCR beta chain came from a study of CD8 T cells in Susac syndrome. Overall study results and limits: CD4+ T cell repertoires in Susac syndrome exhibited no evidence of clonal expansion.

Trimming took 7 bases from V and 4 from J, leaving 20 bases between them. The CDR3 length is 14 residues. Germline lookup yields CDR1 SQVTM and CDR2 ANQGSEA. This clonotype was recorded only once. Its antigen is undetermined. The authors reverse transcribed roughly 0.5 to 1 ug RNA with random hexamers. The immunoSEQ assay covered 54 Vbeta and 13 Jbeta segments for CDR3. From the immunoSEQ multiplex PCR reads, TCRdb called clonotypes with MiXCR, one entry per CDR3 protein. This sample has 100,000 or so distinct CDR3 sequences, with 85% to 95% found just once. Material for sequencing was CD4+ T cells from PBMCs. This TCR derives from a human donor with Susac syndrome. The chain links TRBV29-1 to TRBJ2-7; unclear D gene. The CDR3 sequence: CSAAAGSASYEQYF. The CDR3 nucleotides are TGCAGCGCCGCGGCCGGGTCAGCTTCTTACGAGCAGTACTTC.